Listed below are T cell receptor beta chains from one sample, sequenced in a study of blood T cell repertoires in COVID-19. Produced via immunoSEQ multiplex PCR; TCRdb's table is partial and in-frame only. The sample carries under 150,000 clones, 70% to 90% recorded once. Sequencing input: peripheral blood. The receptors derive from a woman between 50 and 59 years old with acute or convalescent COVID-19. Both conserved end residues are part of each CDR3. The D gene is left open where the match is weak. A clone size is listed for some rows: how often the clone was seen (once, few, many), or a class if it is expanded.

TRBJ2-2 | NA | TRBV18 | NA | CASSTDSATGELFF | TGTGCCAGCTCAACGGACAGCGCCACCGGGGAGCTGTTTTTT
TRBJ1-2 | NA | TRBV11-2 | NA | CASSFTGSYGYTF | TGTGCCAGCAGCTTTACAGGATCCTATGGCTACACCTTC
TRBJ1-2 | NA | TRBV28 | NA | CASSRSGYTF | TGTGCCAGCAGTCGATCCGGGTACACCTTC
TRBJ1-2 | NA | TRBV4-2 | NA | CASSQDINYGYTF | TGTGCCAGCAGCCAAGATATCAACTATGGCTACACCTTC
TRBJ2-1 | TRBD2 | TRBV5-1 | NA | CASSSLRTSGGSSYNEQFF | TGCGCCAGCAGCTCCCTCAGGACTAGCGGGGGGAGCTCCTACAATGAGCAGTTCTTC
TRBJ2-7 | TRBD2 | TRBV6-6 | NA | CASSYTPSGGRDEQYF | TGTGCCAGCAGTTACACGCCTAGCGGGGGGCGAGACGAGCAGTACTTC
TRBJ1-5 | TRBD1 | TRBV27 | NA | CASSPKDRGGQPQHF | TGTGCCAGCAGTCCTAAAGACAGGGGAGGACAGCCCCAGCATTTT
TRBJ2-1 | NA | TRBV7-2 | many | CASSLSVMAGLSSYNEQFF | TGTGCCAGCAGCTTAAGTGTCATGGCGGGCTTGAGCTCCTACAATGAGCAGTTCTTC
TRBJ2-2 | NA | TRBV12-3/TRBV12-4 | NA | CASREGPGELFF | TGTGCCAGCAGGGAGGGACCCGGGGAGCTGTTTTTT
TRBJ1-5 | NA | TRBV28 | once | CASKRGQNNQPQHF | TGTGCCAGCAAGAGGGGACAAAACAATCAGCCCCAGCATTTT
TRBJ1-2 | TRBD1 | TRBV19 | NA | CASSTGYGYTF | TGTGCCTCATCGACAGGGTATGGCTACACCTTC